The T cell receptor (beta chain) described here comes from a study of blood T cell repertoires in COVID-19. Study-level information: COVID-19 samples collected from the United States, Italy and Spain covered acute and convalescent phases. Nucleic acid was either cDNA or gDNA, and it came from T cells, B-cell-depleted T cells, or PBMCs.

The V and J ends lost 0 bases and 5 bases, in that order; junction bases with no gene match: 6. This CDR3 region has 16 residues. Per the germline V gene, CDR1 is MNHEY and CDR2 is SMNVEV (reference sequence). The repertoire was sequenced with immunoSEQ multiplex PCR; TCRdb's copy has only in-frame clones and lacks some. The sample lists approximately 100,000 clones, approximately 80% occurring once. The sample taken for sequencing was peripheral blood. The clonotype was recovered from a man older than 75 with COVID-19, enrolled during active disease. The chain links TRBV27 to TRBJ2-7; 11 nucleotides align to TRBD2. The CDR3: CASSLSWLAGGNEQYF. Here the CDR3 DNA reads TGTGCCAGCAGTTTATCGTGGCTAGCGGGAGGTAACGAGCAGTACTTC.